These 16 T cell receptor beta chains came from one sample sequenced in a study of T cell repertoires in ileal Crohn's disease. Documented time point: neoterminal ileum biopsy at postoperative endoscopy, about 6 months after surgery. The protocol was immunoSEQ multiplex PCR, while the TCRdb copy is restricted to in-frame clones and leaves out a portion. The repertoire has about 60,000 clones, around nine tenths of them found once; the top ten carry roughly 2%. The sequenced sample was ileal tissue. The receptors were sampled from an adult with Crohn's disease.

This chain joins TRBV19 and TRBJ2-1; TRBD2 is a possible D gene (6 bases). Germline values: CDR1 LNHDA, CDR2 SQIVND (reference sequence). Trimming took 4 bases from V and 7 from J, leaving 17 bases between them. The length of the CDR3 is 15 residues. The CDR3 here is CASSRRVGTSNEQFF. The CDR3 bases are TGTGCCAGTAGTAGGAGAGTCGGGACTTCTAATGAGCAGTTCTTC.

The chain joins TRBV30 to TRBJ1-4; D is perhaps TRBD1 (5 bases). The V end lost 5 bases, the J end lost 6 bases, and 16 bases lay between the germline ends. CDR3 length equals 14 residues. Looked up from germline, CDR1 is GTSNPN and CDR2 is SVGIG (reference sequence). The CDR3 protein is CAWSKTAAHEKLFF. CDR3 nucleotides: TGTGCCTGGTCCAAGACAGCAGCTCATGAAAAACTGTTTTTT.

V gene TRBV4-1 combines with J gene TRBJ1-2; D gene unclear. Per germline, CDR1 MGHRA and CDR2 YSYEKL. Trimming removed 2 bases at V and 5 bases at J, with 9 bases between. The CDR3 has 13 residues. CDR3 bases: TGCGCCAGCAGCCAACACGGGTATTATGGCTACACCTTC. Encoded protein: CASSQHGYYGYTF.

This clone has only one observation. The chain links TRBV7-9 to TRBJ1-5; unclear D gene. This CDR3 contains 16 residues. Trimming stripped 3 bases from V and 4 bases from J, with 16 bases between. Germline CDR1 SEHNR, CDR2 FQNEAQ (reference sequence). Here the CDR3 DNA reads TGTGCCAGCAGCTTGGGTCGCGGTAAGCGGAATCAGCCCCAGCATTTT. Residues: CASSLGRGKRNQPQHF.

The rearrangement uses TRBV12-5 and TRBJ1-2; D gene unclear. The CDR3 runs 15 residues. The germline V gene has CDR1 LGHNT and CDR2 FRNRAP. Deletions cut 0 bases from V and 4 bases from J, with 12 bases between. In DNA, the CDR3 is TGTGCTAGTGGTTTGGTACTAAAGACTATCTATGGCTACACCTTC. Translated, it gives CASGLVLKTIYGYTF.

The chain recombines TRBV21-1 with TRBJ2-1; no check of the table's D call, TRBD2, against the DNA was made. TRBV21-1 is classified as a pseudogene. The CDR3 length is 16 residues. The CDR3 loop is CASRKRLAGENYEQFF. The CDR3 DNA sequence: TGTGCCAGCAGAAAAAGGTTAGCGGGGGAGAACTATGAGCAGTTCTTC.

This clone was counted between two and nine times. This chain joins TRBV18 and TRBJ1-3; D is uncertain. Germline V lookup: CDR1 KGHSH, CDR2 LQKENI. V lost 5 bases and J 0 bases, leaving 11 bases between the germline ends. There are 15 residues in the CDR3. The CDR3 sequence is CASSTGRFSGNTIYF. CDR3 sequence (DNA): TGTGCCAGCTCAACCGGGAGATTCTCTGGAAACACCATATATTTT. Full variable domain (rest looked up from reference TRBV18 and TRBJ1-3): NAGVMQNPRHLVRRRGQEARLRCSPMKGHSHVYWYRQLPEEGLKFMVYLQKENIIDESGMPKERFSAEFPKEGPSILRIQQVVRGDSAAYFCASSTGRFSGNTIYFGEGSWLTVV.

This rearrangement joins TRBV28 to TRBJ2-3; weak D call: TRBD2 (6 bases). The CDR3 extends over 14 amino acids. With 3 bases removed from V and 4 bases from J, the gap between germline ends came to 11 bases. Germline V gene sequence: CDR1 MDHEN, CDR2 SYDVKM. This chain's CDR3 is CASSFRENADTQYF. CDR3 in DNA: TGTGCCAGCAGTTTCCGGGAGAACGCAGATACGCAGTATTTT. The whole variable domain, remainder taken from reference TRBV28 and TRBJ2-3, is DVKVTQSSRYLVKRTGEKVFLECVQDMDHENMFWYRQDPGLGLRLIYFSYDVKMKEKGDIPEGYSVSREKKERFSLILESASTNQTSMYLCASSFRENADTQYFGPGTRLTVL.

J is TRBJ2-1 and V is TRBV5-1; D gene uncertain. The CDR3 is made up of 16 amino acids. CDR1 is SGHRS and CDR2 is YFSETQ in the germline V gene. The V end lost 0 bases, the J end lost 0 bases, and 10 bases lay between the germline ends. CDR3 loop: CASSLDSVSSYNEQFF. For the CDR3, the DNA is TGCGCCAGCAGCTTGGATTCAGTAAGCTCCTACAATGAGCAGTTCTTC. Based on the CDR3 plus reference TRBV5-1 and TRBJ2-1, the full variable domain is KAGVTQTPRYLIKTRGQQVTLSCSPISGHRSVSWYQQTPGQGLQFLFEYFSETQRNKGNFPGRFSGRQFSNSRSEMNVSTLELGDSALYLCASSLDSVSSYNEQFFGPGTRLTVL.

The chain has TRBV5-1 and TRBJ2-4; D possibly corresponds to TRBD2 (6 bases). The CDR3 is 13 amino acids. The V gene's germline CDR1 is SGHRS and CDR2 YFSETQ. Trimming removed 4 bases from V and 8 bases from J, with 13 bases in between. The CDR3: CASSAGPVDIQYF. The CDR3 DNA reads TGCGCCAGCAGCGCGGGGCCGGTTGACATTCAGTACTTC.

This clone came up a few times. The rearrangement joins TRBV5-1 to TRBJ1-6, with D unresolved. This CDR3 is 15 amino acids long. The ends were cut back, 2 bases at V and 8 bases at J, with 14 bases in the middle. The V gene's germline CDR1 is SGHRS and CDR2 YFSETQ. CDR3 in DNA: TGCGCCAGCAGCTTTCGGGAATTTGCGGATTCACCCCTCCACTTT. This encodes CASSFREFADSPLHF.

This clone appeared a few times. This chain uses TRBV15 with TRBJ1-6; D is uncertain. V gave up 5 bases and J gave up 10 bases, with 15 bases separating them. The CDR3 contains 14 residues. Germline V gene lookup returns CDR1 LNHNV and CDR2 YYDKDF (reference sequence). The CDR3 nucleotides read TGTGCCACCAGCGTACGGGGTCCTTCATCACCCCTCCACTTT. Translating it yields CATSVRGPSSPLHF.

The chain combines TRBV18 with TRBJ2-7; 9 positions agree with TRBD2. The ends lost 0 bases at V and 9 bases at J; junction bases unmatched: 9. Per the germline V gene, CDR1 is KGHSH and CDR2 is LQKENI. CDR3 length equals 15 residues. CDR3 DNA: TGTGCCAGCTCACCACCATTGGCTAGCGGGACACGGCAGTACTTC. Translating it yields CASSPPLASGTRQYF.

This clone was detected once. The V gene is TRBV7-9, the J gene TRBJ1-2; TRBD1 might be the D (6 bases). The CDR3 is 13 amino acids. Trimming left V 5 bases short and J 8 bases short, with 15 bases between. The germline V gene encodes CDR1 SEHNR and CDR2 FQNEAQ (reference sequence). CDR3 sequence (DNA): TGTGCCAGCAGCCCAGGGGAAATAGGGGGCTACACCTTC. Protein product: CASSPGEIGGYTF.

The chain recombines TRBV5-6 with TRBJ2-5; 8 bases are a match to TRBD2. The CDR3 has 16 residues. V shed 1 base and J 5 bases; nucleotides not matched to a gene: 10. Germline V gene lookup returns CDR1 SGHDT and CDR2 YYEEEE. The CDR3 region is CASSLKVLAGAETQYF. The CDR3 nucleotides are TGTGCCAGCAGCTTGAAGGTTCTAGCGGGTGCCGAGACCCAGTACTTC.

The CDR3 loop reads CASSFDRDRGKVAYNSPLHF. The DNA for the CDR3 is TGTGCCAGCAGCTTCGATCGGGACAGGGGTAAAGTCGCCTATAATTCACCCCTCCACTTT. The V and J genes are TRBV28 and TRBJ1-6, with 10 bases that match TRBD1. V trimming: 6 bases; J trimming: 2 bases; junction bases outside the gene matches: 16. The CDR3 runs to 20 residues. The germline V gene has CDR1 MDHEN and CDR2 SYDVKM. Based on the CDR3 plus reference TRBV28 and TRBJ1-6, the full variable domain is DVKVTQSSRYLVKRTGEKVFLECVQDMDHENMFWYRQDPGLGLRLIYFSYDVKMKEKGDIPEGYSVSREKKERFSLILESASTNQTSMYLCASSFDRDRGKVAYNSPLHFGNGTRLTVT.